Included here is one T cell receptor (beta chain) sequence, with context. Its antigen is currently unknown. The V gene's germline CDR1 is LGHDT and CDR2 YNNKEL (reference sequence). This CDR3 spans 13 amino acids. Trimming took off 4 bases at V and 8 bases at J, with 14 bases between the two ends. These data are taken from a study of T-cell memory formation after mild COVID-19. Constant-segment primers served in 5'RACE that generated TCR alpha and TCR beta cDNA libraries bearing sample barcodes and UMIs. TCRdb used MiXCR to reprocess the 5' RACE reads, holding one entry per CDR3 protein. The table lists a few hundred thousand distinct CDR3 sequences, under 20% of them singletons. The study, taken as a whole, reports: Some clones that responded were present in memory (sampled pre-infection), which suggests cross-reactive memory joined.

The chain has TRBV3-1 and TRBJ2-5; perhaps TRBD1 as D (5 bases). The sample comprised PBMCs or a T cell subset sorted from them (not recorded which). The origin of this receptor is a man younger than 30 who had mild COVID-19 (a few samples of this study predate the infection). Cell type and time point are not known. DNA for the CDR3: TGTGCCAGCAGCCTCCAGGGAACCGGAACCCAGTACTTC. Translated: CASSLQGTGTQYF.